The clone carrying this TCR beta chain was seen more than once but under ten times. The team produced cDNA through 5'RACE using 10-nucleotide random UMIs. TCRdb re-called the 5' RACE reads through MiXCR, storing one row per CDR3 protein. The data show 30,000 to 50,000 distinct CDR3 sequences, 7% to 8.5% seen once. Libraries from sorted cells used 1 million T cells (CD4+ or CD8+). The entry originates in a study of neurological immune-mediated disorders. V shed 3 bases and J shed 0 bases, with 15 bases lying between them. The CDR3 spans 17 residues. Germline V gene sequence: CDR1 ENHRY, CDR2 SYGVKD. The TCR comes from a man aged 50-60 years in good health. The rearrangement uses TRBV10-3 and TRBJ2-1; D perhaps matches TRBD2 (5 bases). The specimen sequenced was CD4+ T cells from blood. CDR3: CAISDPTGLSSYNEQFF. The CDR3 nucleotides read TGTGCCATCAGTGACCCCACCGGACTGAGCTCCTACAATGAGCAGTTCTTC.